A single sample is the source of the 10 T cell receptor beta chains below, sequenced in a study of follicular helper T cells after annual influenza vaccination. The method was immunoSEQ multiplex PCR; TCRdb's version includes in-frame clones alone and lacks a portion of them. The repertoire holds 9,000 or so clones, 83% seen once, with 3% in the top ten. Time point indicated: 2013-2014 season, 7 days after vaccination. The sequencing here drew on CXCR5+ CD38- circulating T follicular helper cells from blood, taken 7 days after influenza vaccination. Subset reported: circulating Tfh, non-naive CD4+CXCR5+PD-1+ (ICOS+CD38+ or ICOS-CD38-). The receptor source for this set is an adult who received the influenza vaccine.

This clone has only a few counts. V and J are TRBV6-1 and TRBJ1-6; no reliable D call. In germline, CDR1 is MNHNS, CDR2 SASEGT. The V gene lost 8 bases and the J gene lost 6 bases, with 11 bases spanning the gap. This CDR3 contains 13 residues. The CDR3 region is CASDLGGNSPLHF. CDR3 bases: TGTGCCAGCGATCTGGGTGGTAATTCACCCCTCCACTTT.

The CDR3 sequence: CASSIDREGPPAFF. The DNA for the CDR3 is TGTGCCAGTAGTATAGATAGAGAAGGACCTCCAGCTTTCTTT. The chain has TRBV19 and TRBJ1-1; D remains unclear. The germline CDR1 and CDR2 sequences are LNHDA and SQIVND (reference sequence). This CDR3 is 14 amino acids long. Deletions cut 0 bases from V and 10 bases from J, with 15 bases between.

This clone came up a few times. This chain uses TRBV27 with TRBJ1-2; D gene ambiguous. V gave up 6 bases and J gave up 7 bases, with 12 bases separating them. Germline V gene lookup returns CDR1 MNHEY and CDR2 SMNVEV (reference sequence). The length of the CDR3 is 12 residues. This CDR3 is CASSSQFSGYTF. The CDR3 DNA reads TGTGCCAGCAGCTCCCAATTCAGTGGCTACACCTTC.

This clone was picked up a small number of times. The CDR3 here is CASRREENEQFF. In DNA form, the CDR3 reads TGTGCCAGCCGGCGGGAGGAAAATGAGCAGTTCTTC. The J gene is TRBJ2-1, the V gene TRBV28, with 8 bases matching TRBD2. The V gene's germline CDR1 is MDHEN and CDR2 SYDVKM. After removal of 8 bases from V and 7 bases from J, the junction contained 4 bases not matched to a gene. This CDR3 spans 12 amino acids.

The chain links TRBV11-2 to TRBJ2-7; D may match TRBD1 or TRBD2 (5 bases each). This CDR3 region has 15 residues. V lost 0 bases and J lost 3, with 12 bases in between. CDR1 is SGHAT, CDR2 FQNNGV, per germline. The CDR3 bases are TGTGCCAGCAGCTTAGAAGGCAGGGAGTACTACGAGCAGTACTTC. Amino acids: CASSLEGREYYEQYF.

The DNA of the CDR3 is TGTGCCAGCAGCTTCCGGACCGATATGAACACTGAAGCTTTCTTT. Translation: CASSFRTDMNTEAFF. The chain carries TRBV5-5 and TRBJ1-1; D ambiguous. The CDR3 has 15 residues. V lost 2 bases, J lost 0 bases, and 11 bases lay in between. Germline loops: CDR1 SGHKS, CDR2 YYEKEE (reference sequence).

The V and J genes are TRBV7-2 and TRBJ1-6; TRBD1 might be the D (6 bases). The CDR3 spans 15 residues. Trimming took off 6 bases at V and 7 bases at J, with 16 bases between the two ends. Germline V gene sequence: CDR1 SGHTA, CDR2 FQGNSA. DNA of the CDR3: TGTGCCAGCAGGTCGGGGGGGGCCCCAAATTCACCCCTCCACTTT. It is translated as CASRSGGAPNSPLHF.

The chain is built from TRBV6-1 and TRBJ2-1, with D maybe TRBD2 (5 bases). V lost 7 bases and J lost 0, with 10 bases in between. The CDR3 covers 14 residues. Per germline, CDR1 MNHNS and CDR2 SASEGT. The CDR3 nucleotides read TGTGCCAGCAAGGAGGCTTTCTCCTACAATGAGCAGTTCTTC. This gives the protein CASKEAFSYNEQFF.

The chain combines TRBV19 with TRBJ1-5, with D maybe TRBD1 (6 bases). Germline V gene sequence: CDR1 LNHDA, CDR2 SQIVND (reference sequence). This CDR3 is built from 16 residues. Deletions cut 3 bases from V and 0 bases from J, with 12 bases between. The CDR3 DNA reads TGTGCCAGTAGTATCCGGGACATCGTTAGCAATCAGCCCCAGCATTTT. It encodes CASSIRDIVSNQPQHF.

The chain employs TRBV5-4 and TRBJ1-1; D possibly corresponds to TRBD1 (5 bases). With 0 bases removed from V and 1 base from J, the gap between germline ends came to 13 bases. Germline V gives CDR1 SGHNT, CDR2 YYREEE (reference sequence). The CDR3 consists of 16 residues. Written as DNA, the CDR3 is TGTGCCAGCAGCTTGGAGGTGGGACGGCCGAACACTGAAGCTTTCTTT. This gives the protein CASSLEVGRPNTEAFF.